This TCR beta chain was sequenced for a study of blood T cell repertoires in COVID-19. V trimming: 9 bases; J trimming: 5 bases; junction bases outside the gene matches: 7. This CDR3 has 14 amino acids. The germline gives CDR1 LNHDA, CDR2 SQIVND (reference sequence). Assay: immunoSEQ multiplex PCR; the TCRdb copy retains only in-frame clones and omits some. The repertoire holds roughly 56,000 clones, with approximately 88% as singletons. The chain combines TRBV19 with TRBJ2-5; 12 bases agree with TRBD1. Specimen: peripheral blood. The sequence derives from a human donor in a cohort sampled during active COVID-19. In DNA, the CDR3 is TGTGCCAGCGCCGGGACAGGGGGCGGTGAGACCCAGTACTTC. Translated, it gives CASAGTGGGETQYF.